The present entry profiles one T cell receptor (beta chain) with its context. Any gene name here is a mouse gene name. Distinct nucleotide sequences in the sample also encode this CDR3. RNA was isolated and reverse transcribed to cDNA, the sequencing template. Data came from immunoSEQ multiplex PCR; TCRdb stores just in-frame clones and leaves some out. Captured here are about 270,000 clones, none seen once; the top ten comprise 1.2%. This entry is derived from a study of CD8+ T cells in alopecia areata. As for the study in general: Female C3H/HeJ mice aged about 7-11 weeks were given skin from C3H/HeJ graft donors, 6-12 months old, that had spontaneous alopecia.

Combined cutaneous lymph node cells underwent sorting by CD4, CD8alpha, NKG2D, NKG2ACE and additional markers. Sequencing input: CD4+ T cells sorted from a lymph node. The clonotype originates from a C3H/HeJ mouse with alopecia areata. As its MHC haplotype, the strain has H2-k.

CDR3 amino acids: CASRGQTNTEVFF. Incomplete CDR3 DNA: TGTGCCAGCAGAGGACAGACAAACACA. The gene calls are TRBV13-3 and TRBJ1-1; perhaps TRBD1 as D (6 bases). The read gets to within 4 residues of the CDR3 end, and the germline J gene fills in the rest. Trimming removed 5 bases at V and 0 bases at J, with 8 bases between. The V gene's germline CDR1 is NNHDY and CDR2 SYVADS. The CDR3 is 13 residues long.